The next 8 T cell receptor beta chains were all read from a single sample in a study of vaccination and CD4 T cells after COVID-19. The Oncomine TCR Beta short-read assay was what sequenced the DNA obtained from cultured CD4+ T cells. TCRdb reprocessed the PCR reads via MiXCR and lists one record per CDR3 protein. This table has approximately 12,000 distinct CDR3 sequences, just over 20% appearing once. Their antigen targets remain unknown. Treatment noted: approximately 10-day PBMC culture with coronavirus spike peptide pools or control peptides (ViraFEST assay). Source: CD4+ T cells from blood, cultured in vitro, taken before SARS-CoV-2 vaccination. Receptors were obtained from a human donor who received a COVID-19 vaccine.

The table lists this clonotype with a few counts. This chain uses TRBV5-1 with TRBJ2-7; 7 bases align to TRBD2. Germline V gene lookup returns CDR1 SGHRS and CDR2 YFSETQ. V was pared by 0 bases and J by 7 bases, with 10 bases of the junction left unmatched. CDR3 length: 15 residues. This CDR3 reads CASSLEWGGTGEQYF. CDR3 sequence (DNA): TGCGCCAGCAGCTTGGAATGGGGGGGAACGGGTGAGCAGTACTTC.

Points on this clonotype: One base away lies a much larger clone, so this may be a sequencing read error. The rearrangement links TRBV6-1 to TRBJ2-3, with D unresolved. V lost 5 bases to trimming and J lost 1 base, with 16 bases between them. CDR1 and CDR2 (germline): MNHNS, SASEGT. This CDR3 region has 16 residues. CDR3 region: CASSRMGCSRTDTQYF. The CDR3 coding sequence is TGTGCCAGCAGTAGAATGGGGTGCTCCCGCACAGATACGCAGTATTTT.

This rearrangement joins TRBV2 to TRBJ2-1; TRBD1 matches at 7 bases. CDR3 length: 15 residues. The germline V gene encodes CDR1 SNHLY and CDR2 FYNNEI. V was clipped by 7 bases and J by 1 base; unmatched bases: 7. CDR3 coding DNA: TGTGCCAGCATCCCGGACAGGCGTTCCTACAATGAGCAGTTCTTC. The encoded protein is CASIPDRRSYNEQFF.

This clonotype appeared a few times. This chain connects TRBV19 to TRBJ1-5; no firm D call. The CDR3 loop spans 14 amino acids. The V gene's germline CDR1 is LNHDA and CDR2 SQIVND (reference sequence). Trimming took off 0 bases at V and 7 bases at J, with 10 bases between the two ends. The CDR3 protein is CASSIESFGQPQHF. CDR3 sequence (DNA): TGTGCCAGTAGTATAGAGTCTTTTGGGCAGCCCCAGCATTTT. Supplemented by reference TRBV19 and TRBJ1-5, the full variable domain reads DGGITQSPKYLFRKEGQNVTLSCEQNLNHDAMYWYRQDPGQGLRLIYYSQIVNDFQKGDIAEGYSVSREKKESFPLTVTSAQKNPTAFYLCASSIESFGQPQHFGDGTRLSIL.

This chain joins TRBV5-1 and TRBJ2-5; 8 nucleotides align to TRBD1. The CDR3 consists of 14 residues. Trimming cost V 2 bases and J 4 bases; bases outside gene matches: 4. Germline V gives CDR1 SGHRS, CDR2 YFSETQ. The CDR3 nucleotides read TGCGCCAGCAGCTTCATTACAGGGGGAGAGACCCAGTACTTC. Encoded protein: CASSFITGGETQYF.

The chain uses TRBV12-3 or TRBV12-4 and TRBJ2-4; 10 positions match TRBD1. The CDR3 sequence is 16 residues long. The V gene end was trimmed by 3 bases and the J gene end by 3 bases; junction bases not matched to a gene: 5. The CDR3 nucleotides are TGTGCCAGCAGTTTTGGACAGGGGGTCGGCAAAAACATTCAGTACTTC. Its translation: CASSFGQGVGKNIQYF.

This chain links TRBV19 with TRBJ1-1; 7 bases are a match to TRBD1. Germline-derived CDR1 and CDR2 are LNHDA and SQIVND (reference sequence). The J segment lost 0 bases and the V segment lost 4 bases, leaving 5 bases of the junction unmatched. There are 15 residues in the CDR3. The CDR3 loop is CASSKGAFLNTEAFF. CDR3 DNA sequence: TGTGCCAGTAGTAAGGGGGCTTTTTTGAACACTGAAGCTTTCTTT.

The rearrangement uses TRBV3-1 and TRBJ1-2; TRBD1 agrees at 11 bases. This CDR3 is built from 14 residues. The V gene end was trimmed by 0 bases and the J gene end by 6 bases; junction bases not matched to a gene: 0. Germline CDR1 reads LGHDT; CDR2 reads YNNKEL (reference sequence). CDR3 loop: CASSQEDRGHGYTF. The CDR3 nucleotides are TGTGCCAGCAGCCAAGAGGACAGGGGGCATGGCTACACCTTC.